This TCR beta chain was identified in a study of memory CD4+ T cells and cytomegalovirus serostatus (dated by TCRdb to the late 2010s). Background for the entire study: The approximately 35 healthy Belgian adults in the cohort included 9 who were CMV seropositive and approximately 25 who were CMV seronegative. To replicate a published TCR-based CMV serostatus classifier, the researchers sequenced the CD4+ memory TCRbeta repertoires of a Belgian cohort whose cytomegalovirus serostatus was known.

The Quick-DNA Microprep Kit was used to extract genomic DNA from the sorted cells. Amplification of TCRbeta DNA was done with the immunoSEQ hsTCRbeta kit, following the protocol from the manufacturer. An Illumina MiSeq instrument was used to sequence the TCRbeta libraries. The published analysis was carried out like this. Once out-of-frame sequences had been removed, 2,204,828 distinct TCRbeta sequences were left, which works out to an average of roughly 64,000 per individual. Each individual was scored according to the count of 164 previously reported CMV-associated TCRbeta sequences and the total productive distinct TCRbeta count. A beta-binomial model was reimplemented in Python, and random forests from scikit-learn, run with default parameters, were trained on data from the US cohort. Classifier performance on the Belgian cohort was reported as the median AUC with percentile confidence intervals calculated over 10,000 bootstrap iterations. What TCRdb holds here is the immuneACCESS table cut down to in-frame rearrangements. Part of the clones is not present; checked against another copy, under half of the missing clones reflect an unresolved V gene, and the others are unexplained. V, J and clone size reflect that table, while D and trimming were determined from the DNA. This sample has 80,000 to 100,000 clones in its table, and under 90% of those were observed once. About 4% of the sample is in the top ten clones.

A remark on this clone: The antigen it binds to is not known. No quality values exist for individual bases; no much larger clone is one base distant.

Study-wide findings and limitations: On the Belgian cohort, the classifier built on the original framework reached a median bootstrapped AUC of around 0.95, with a 95% CI of 0.76-1.00. Results were interpreted as suggesting that the CMV-associated TCR signature is largely present in the CD4+ memory repertoire. Only CD4+CD45RO+ memory cells were sequenced, unlike the original study, which covered naive and memory CD4+ and CD8+ populations. Of around 150 previously reported CMV-associated TCRbeta sequences, 60 to 85 appeared in the CD4+ memory repertoires, each in one to five individuals. CMV serostatus prediction reached a median bootstrapped AUC of roughly 0.95 with the original framework and about 0.93 with a US-trained random forest.

A FACSAria II was used to sort memory CD4+ T cells, defined as single viable CD3+CD4+CD8-CD45RO+ cells. To determine CMV serostatus, a Roche Elecsys assay was used that detects serum IgG against CMV pp150, pp28, p38 and p52. Following thawing, total CD4+ T cells were enriched through positive selection using CD4 magnetic microbeads. The samples came from a different study that was designed specifically to examine the CD4+ T cell memory repertoire. Peripheral blood mononuclear cells were isolated and cryopreserved following standard operating procedures; serum was stored at -80 °C. The staining used CD3-PerCP (BW264/56), CD4-APC (RPA-T4), CD45RO-PE (UCHT1) and CD8-Pacific Orange (3B5) antibodies, and Sytox blue was used to exclude non-viable cells. The V and J ends are trimmed by 5 bases and 0 bases, leaving 13 bases between them. As encoded in the germline V gene, CDR1 is MDHEN while CDR2 is SYDVKM. Spanning cysteine to phenylalanine, the CDR3 consists of 15 amino acids. The DNA shown is the 45-base CDR3, in frame from base 1.

Rearrangement joined TRBV28 to TRBJ1-1; a tentative D call is TRBD1 (6 bases match). This receptor was identified in an adult in good health and CMV-seropositive. Specimen: memory CD4+ T cells from blood. CDR3 reads: CASSPHRAMNTEAFF. The DNA is TGTGCCAGCAGTCCCCACAGGGCAATGAACACTGAAGCTTTCTTT.